This T cell receptor (beta chain) was captured by sequencing in a study of patients and donors after allogeneic stem cell transplantation. TCRdb analysed the RT-PCR reads with MiXCR anew, one entry per CDR3 protein. The data contain roughly 1,800 distinct CDR3 sequences, less than 6% of them singletons. This clonotype is judged medium-sized. The CDR3 is made up of 15 amino acids. CDR1 and CDR2 (germline): SGHTA, FQGNSA. V was trimmed by 5 bases and J by 4 bases, leaving 15 bases between them. Input material: blood, either unsorted or a sorted T cell fraction (not recorded which). The genes are TRBV7-2 and TRBJ1-5; D perhaps matches TRBD1 (5 bases). This TCR was sampled from a human donor who was either an allogeneic HSCT recipient or a stem cell or donor lymphocyte infusion donor (not recorded which). It is not recorded whose cells these are; they may come from a transplant donor. This CDR3 is CASSTGGVGNQPQHF. The CDR3 region has the DNA TGTGCCAGCAGCACAGGCGGGGTAGGGAATCAGCCCCAGCATTTT. The variable domain in full, completed from reference TRBV7-2 and TRBJ1-5, reads GAGVSQSPSNKVTEKGKDVELRCDPISGHTALYWYRQSLGQGLEFLIYFQGNSAPDKSGLPSDRFSAERTGGSVSTLTIQRTQQEDSAVYLCASSTGGVGNQPQHFGDGTRLSIL.